Given below is one TCR beta chain in context. Its antigen is unknown. It was with 60 Vbeta and 13 Jbeta primers that the PCR ran. Only in-frame clones appear in the TCRdb table, and some are missing; sequencing was by immunoSEQ multiplex PCR. This sample has about 96,000 clones, with 65% to 75% found just once. These data are taken from a study of cytomegalovirus exposure and HLA in healthy donors. Findings of the study overall: Productive status was seen about 87% or about 30% of the time for most TCR beta V segments in an earlier analysis. Among immune exposure information, only CMV serostatus was available.

CDR1 is GTSNPN, CDR2 SVGIG, per germline (reference sequence). The CDR3 totals 14 residues. Deletions cut 1 base from V and 4 bases from J, with 11 bases between. Sequenced material: PBMCs. The chain carries TRBV30 and TRBJ1-5; D might be TRBD1 (6 bases). This clonotype was sampled from a female donor in good health and CMV-seropositive. This chain's CDR3 is CAWSALDRNQPQHF. CDR3 DNA sequence: TGTGCCTGGAGTGCCCTGGACAGAAATCAGCCCCAGCATTTT.